These 12 T cell receptor beta chains came from one sample sequenced in a study of identifying expanded T cells in peripheral blood. The repertoire was sequenced with immunoSEQ multiplex PCR; TCRdb's copy has only in-frame clones and lacks some. The sample contains under 120,000 clones, roughly 91% of which appear only once. The material sequenced was blood. These receptor sequences come from a person between 18 and 69 years old in good health.

The V gene is TRBV13, the J gene TRBJ2-4, with D possibly being TRBD1 (6 bases). V was trimmed by 1 base and J by 0 bases, leaving 16 bases between them. Germline lookup yields CDR1 PRHDT and CDR2 FYEKMQ (reference sequence). The CDR3 is made up of 18 amino acids. The CDR3 loop reads CASSLALGTNLAKNIQYF. CDR3 bases: TGTGCCAGCAGCTTAGCGTTGGGGACAAACCTAGCCAAAAACATTCAGTACTTC.

This clone was detected a few times. The V gene is TRBV6-5, the J gene TRBJ1-5, with 8 bases aligning to TRBD1. Unmatched junction bases numbered 9, after V lost 6 bases and J lost 5 bases. Germline V gene data show CDR1 as MNHEY and CDR2 as SVGAGI. The CDR3 is 15 residues long. The CDR3: CASRRSRGPYQPQHF. The CDR3 bases are TGTGCCAGCAGAAGGAGCAGGGGGCCTTATCAGCCCCAGCATTTT.

V is TRBV7-9 and J is TRBJ1-2; TRBD1 matches at 9 bases. The germline gives CDR1 SEHNR, CDR2 FQNEAQ (reference sequence). V lost 3 bases and J lost 12; bases outside the gene matches: 2. The CDR3 consists of 11 residues. DNA for the CDR3: TGTGCCAGCAGCTTTGGGACAGGGCACACCTTC. Translated, it gives CASSFGTGHTF.

The gene calls are TRBV7-2 and TRBJ2-3, with 8 bases identical to TRBD2. The V and J ends lost 7 bases and 4 bases, in that order; junction bases with no gene match: 7. The germline CDR1 and CDR2 sequences are SGHTA and FQGNSA. The CDR3 sequence is 14 residues long. The CDR3 region is CASITSGGADTQYF. CDR3 nucleotide sequence: TGTGCCAGCATCACTTCGGGGGGGGCAGATACGCAGTATTTT.

This chain connects TRBV7-2 to TRBJ2-2; 12 nucleotides match TRBD2. V gave up 3 bases and J gave up 6 bases; unmatched junction bases: 11. The CDR3 consists of 18 residues. Germline CDR1 and CDR2: SGHTA and FQGNSA. As DNA, the CDR3 is TGTGCCAGCAGCTTGCTAGCGGGGGGGCAAGTCTTACCCGGGGAGCTGTTTTTT. It specifies CASSLLAGGQVLPGELFF.

This clone was recorded once. The chain links TRBV27 to TRBJ2-7; tentative D call: TRBD1 (5 bases). CDR3 size: 13 residues. V lost 4 bases and J 2 bases, leaving 9 bases between the germline ends. Germline V lookup: CDR1 MNHEY, CDR2 SMNVEV (reference sequence). CDR3 in amino acids: CASSSATAYEQYF. The DNA of the CDR3 is TGTGCCAGCAGTTCCGCGACAGCCTACGAGCAGTACTTC.

The rearrangement joins TRBV2 to TRBJ2-7, with 12 positions matching TRBD2. The germline CDR1 and CDR2 sequences are SNHLY and FYNNEI. The CDR3 loop spans 16 amino acids. Trimming at V came to 5 bases and at J to 5 bases, leaving 10 bases not matched to a gene. DNA for the CDR3: TGTGCCAGCAGTCCGACTAGCGGGGGTTCCGTCGACGAGCAGTACTTC. Its protein is CASSPTSGGSVDEQYF.

The sample holds a few counts of this clone. The chain is built from TRBV6-5 and TRBJ1-2; perhaps TRBD1 as D (6 bases). The CDR3 loop spans 12 amino acids. The germline gives CDR1 MNHEY, CDR2 SVGAGI. V gave up 6 bases and J gave up 6 bases, with 11 bases separating them. CDR3: CASRSPGDGYTF. The CDR3 bases are TGTGCCAGCAGATCCCCAGGGGATGGCTACACCTTC.

The genes are TRBV4-2 and TRBJ2-6; D remains unclear. Germline V CDR1 and CDR2: LGHNA, YNFKEQ. This CDR3 has 16 residues. The V end lost 4 bases, the J end lost 0 bases, and 10 bases lay between the germline ends. CDR3 in amino acids: CASSPRIGSGANVLTF. The DNA of the CDR3 is TGTGCCAGCAGCCCGAGGATAGGCTCTGGGGCCAACGTCCTGACTTTC.

J is TRBJ1-5 and V is TRBV6-5; TRBD1 is a possible D gene (5 bases). The germline CDR1 and CDR2 sequences are MNHEY and SVGAGI. V gave up 0 bases and J gave up 6 bases, with 12 bases separating them. The CDR3 runs 15 residues. CDR3 sequence (DNA): TGTGCCAGCAGTTACTCCGGGGGAAAGGGTCAGCCCCAGCATTTT. Amino acids: CASSYSGGKGQPQHF.

The V and J genes are TRBV2 and TRBJ2-3; TRBD1 matches 7 bases. V shed 4 bases and J 3 bases; nucleotides not matched to a gene: 1. CDR3 length equals 13 residues. The germline V gene has CDR1 SNHLY and CDR2 FYNNEI. The CDR3, as DNA: TGTGCCAGCAGTGGGACAGGAACAGATACGCAGTATTTT. It specifies CASSGTGTDTQYF.

The gene calls are TRBV28 and TRBJ1-5; D gene unclear. Germline V CDR1 and CDR2: MDHEN, SYDVKM. This CDR3 contains 12 residues. V lost 2 bases, J lost 11 bases, and 10 bases lay in between. The CDR3 region is CASSLLPGAQHF. The DNA for the CDR3 is TGTGCCAGCAGTTTACTACCTGGGGCCCAGCATTTT.